This T cell receptor beta chain was identified during a study of chemoradiotherapy in HPV16-positive cancers. Study results and limitations: Better recurrence-free survival went with HPV-responsive T-cell expansion in HPV16-positive patients.

Sequenced by immunoSEQ multiplex PCR; TCRdb stores in-frame clones only, minus some. Altogether fewer than 9,500 clones are present, 70% to 80% being singletons, with the ten largest covering 9.1%. About this clone itself: Its antigen is currently unknown.

Germline loops: CDR1 MNHNS, CDR2 SASEGT. This CDR3 comprises 14 residues. With 1 base removed from V and 4 bases from J, the gap between germline ends came to 10 bases. This material was collected from a patient who underwent chemoradiotherapy. The receptor was derived from a human donor with HPV-associated anogenital cancer. This chain joins TRBV6-1 and TRBJ1-2; D unresolved. The CDR3 DNA sequence: TGTGCCAGCAGTGAAGAGGCGGGCGGCTATGGCTACACCTTC. Translated: CASSEEAGGYGYTF.